This entry features one T cell receptor (beta chain) sequence. These data belong to a study of blood T cell repertoires in COVID-19. Study information: Samples taken during acute and convalescent COVID-19 were collected in the United States, Italy and Spain. T cells, B-cell-depleted T cells, or PBMCs provided the cDNA or gDNA that served as material.

The germline CDR1 and CDR2 sequences are SGDLS and YYNGEE. V lost 0 bases and J lost 2, with 12 bases in between. The CDR3 covers 16 residues. As handled by the study authors: Reference gene primer amplification in the assay estimated nucleated cell counts. Method: immunoSEQ multiplex PCR; TCRdb's copy keeps in-frame clones and lacks some. That table supplies the V and J calls and clone size; D and trimming were determined from the DNA. The data contain about 100,000 clones, approximately 87% of them singletons. The rearrangement uses TRBV9 and TRBJ2-1; maybe TRBD1 (5 bases). The sequence came from a human donor in a cohort sampled during active COVID-19. Sequences were obtained from peripheral blood. The CDR3 DNA follows: TGTGCCAGCAGCGTAGCTACAGGTACCGCCTACAATGAGCAGTTCTTC. Translation: CASSVATGTAYNEQFF.